This T cell receptor beta chain is drawn from a study of CD8 T cells in Susac syndrome. Reverse transcription used roughly 0.45 to 1 ug RNA and random hexamers. TCRdb passed the immunoSEQ multiplex PCR reads through MiXCR, listing each CDR3 protein once. The table shows around 120,000 distinct CDR3 sequences, with roughly 94% occurring only once. This clonotype was picked up one time. Per the germline V gene, CDR1 is SGHRS and CDR2 is YFSETQ. The CDR3 runs 13 residues. The V end lost 0 bases, the J end lost 6 bases, and 7 bases lay between the germline ends. This TCR was recovered from a human donor with multiple sclerosis. The chain combines TRBV5-1 with TRBJ1-3; D is uncertain. The sequencing sample was made of CD4+ T cells from PBMCs. The CDR3 loop reads CASSLGTKNTIYF. The CDR3 DNA reads TGCGCCAGCAGCTTGGGGACGAAAAACACCATATATTTT.